This entry lists 8 T cell receptor beta chains sequenced from one sample in a study of a mutant IDH1 vaccine in newly diagnosed glioma (dated by TCRdb to the early 2020s). Interpreted using the paper, the time point label stands for: week 47, end of study. Each vaccine dose was 300 ug of a 20-mer mutant IDH1 peptide in Montanide, given subcutaneously with topical imiquimod. Receptors were amplified or captured by the immunoSEQ multiplex PCR assay. What TCRdb holds here is the immuneACCESS table cut down to in-frame rearrangements. Part of the clones is not present; checked against another copy, under half of the missing clones reflect an unresolved V gene, and the others are unexplained. Across this sample there are approximately 50,000 clones, with more than 75% seen only once. In total, the top ten clones hold less than 5% of the sample. No antigen has been identified for these receptors. Source: PBMCs, taken from a glioma patient whose treatment included an IDH1 peptide vaccine. The receptors shown here come from a woman aged 40 to 50 with glioma. Some clones in this sample may be carry-over from other donors' samples.

CDR3 amino acids: CASTLGWEQFF. For the CDR3, the DNA is TGTGCCTCTACCCTGGGCTGGGAGCAGTTCTTC. V usage is TRBV10-3 and J usage is TRBJ2-1; no definite D call. The ends were cut back, 11 bases at V and 10 bases at J, with 15 bases in the middle. This CDR3 has 11 residues. CDR1 is ENHRY and CDR2 is SYGVKD in the germline V gene.

This chain joins TRBV7-2 and TRBJ2-3; D is possibly TRBD1 or TRBD2 (5 bases each). Germline V lookup: CDR1 SGHTA, CDR2 FQGNSA. Between the trimmed V and J ends, which lost 1 base and 2 bases, there was a span of 7 bases. The CDR3 covers 14 residues. The CDR3 loop is CASSLGGITDTQYF. The CDR3, as DNA: TGTGCCAGCAGCTTAGGGGGGATCACAGATACGCAGTATTTT.

The chain joins TRBV5-1 to TRBJ2-5; D is perhaps TRBD1 (5 bases). The germline V gene has CDR1 SGHRS and CDR2 YFSETQ. V was shortened by 4 bases and J by 2 bases, with 9 bases between the two germline ends. The CDR3 totals 13 residues. CDR3 bases: TGCGCCAGCAGCGAACAGGTTCAAGAGACCCAGTACTTC. It specifies CASSEQVQETQYF.

The chain employs TRBV6-1 and TRBJ1-6, with TRBD1 matching over 11 bases. J was trimmed by 10 bases and V by 4 bases; bases with no gene match: 6. The length of the CDR3 is 15 residues. Germline values: CDR1 MNHNS, CDR2 SASEGT. The CDR3 here is CASSVDRGQRSPLHF. As DNA, the CDR3 is TGTGCCAGCAGTGTGGACAGGGGGCAGAGATCACCCCTCCACTTT.

This clone showed up just once. V and J are TRBV10-1 and TRBJ2-1, with D uncertain. V lost 0 bases and J lost 5, with 8 bases in between. The germline V gene encodes CDR1 WNHNN and CDR2 SYGVQD (reference sequence). The CDR3 totals 14 residues. The CDR3 bases are TGCGCCAGCAGTGAGTCGACGGTAGACAATGAGCAGTTCTTC. Protein product: CASSESTVDNEQFF.

The rearrangement links TRBV30 to TRBJ1-3; D is uncertain. The germline V gene has CDR1 GTSNPN and CDR2 SVGIG (reference sequence). Deletions cut 1 base from V and 0 bases from J, with 7 bases between. CDR3 size: 14 residues. The CDR3 bases are TGTGCCTGGAGTGCAGGTAACTCTGGAAACACCATATATTTT. It encodes CAWSAGNSGNTIYF.

The gene calls are TRBV10-1 and TRBJ1-1; TRBD1 might be the D (6 bases). V was pared by 3 bases and J by 2 bases, with 10 bases between. Germline-derived CDR1 and CDR2 are WNHNN and SYGVQD (reference sequence). The CDR3 is 14 amino acids. CDR3 in DNA: TGCGCCAGCAGTGAATACAGGGAAAACACTGAAGCTTTCTTT. Encoded protein: CASSEYRENTEAFF.

The chain couples TRBV27 to TRBJ1-1; D possibly corresponds to TRBD1 (5 bases). The CDR3 has 12 amino acids. Trimming took 4 bases from V and 8 from J, leaving 11 bases between them. The germline gives CDR1 MNHEY, CDR2 SMNVEV (reference sequence). In DNA, the CDR3 is TGTGCCAGCAGTTGGGGGGACGGGGAAGCTTTCTTT. Translated: CASSWGDGEAFF.